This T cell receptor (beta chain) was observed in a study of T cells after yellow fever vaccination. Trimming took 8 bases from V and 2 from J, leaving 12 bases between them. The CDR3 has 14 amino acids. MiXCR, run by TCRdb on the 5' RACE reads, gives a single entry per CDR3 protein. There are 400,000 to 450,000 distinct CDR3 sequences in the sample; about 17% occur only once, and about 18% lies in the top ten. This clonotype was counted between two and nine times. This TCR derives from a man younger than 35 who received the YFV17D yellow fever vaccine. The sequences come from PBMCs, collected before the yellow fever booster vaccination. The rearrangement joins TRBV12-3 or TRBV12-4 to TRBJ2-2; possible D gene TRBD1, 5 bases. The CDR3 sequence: CASGRGINTGELFF. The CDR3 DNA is TGTGCCAGCGGTAGGGGTATTAACACCGGGGAGCTGTTTTTT.